Each of the 14 T cell receptor beta chains below was sequenced from the same sample in a study of CD4 T cells in relation to SARS-CoV-2 and coronaviruses. Here immunoSEQ multiplex PCR was the method, and the copy in TCRdb shows in-frame clones only, minus some. Among around 11,000 clones listed, more than 75% were seen once. The specimen sequenced was naive CD4+ T cells from PBMCs. The subset denotes: naive CD4+ T cells isolated by negative enrichment. The receptors derive from an adult with COVID-19.

The chain uses TRBV5-1 and TRBJ1-5, with D possibly TRBD1 on 6 matching bases. This CDR3 spans 15 amino acids. Deletions cut 0 bases from V and 4 bases from J, with 11 bases between. CDR1 is SGHRS and CDR2 is YFSETQ in the germline V gene. The CDR3 region has the DNA TGCGCCAGCAGCTTGGAAGGGGGGTGGAATCAGCCCCAGCATTTT. As protein: CASSLEGGWNQPQHF.

CDR3 DNA: TGTGCCAGCAGCACCCTGGGGGCAACTAATGAAAAACTGTTTTTT. Translation gives CASSTLGATNEKLFF. This chain links TRBV27 with TRBJ1-4, with D perhaps matching TRBD1 (5 bases). Trimming stripped 6 bases from V and 0 bases from J, with 11 bases between. The germline CDR1 and CDR2 sequences are MNHEY and SMNVEV (reference sequence). This CDR3 has 15 amino acids.

The chain has TRBV9 and TRBJ2-5, with a weak D call TRBD2 (7 bases). CDR3 length equals 14 residues. Germline V gene data show CDR1 as SGDLS and CDR2 as YYNGEE. The V and J ends lost 0 bases and 5 bases respectively, with 11 bases between them. The CDR3 protein is CASSVGGGAETQYF. In DNA form, the CDR3 reads TGTGCCAGCAGCGTAGGGGGGGGCGCGGAGACCCAGTACTTC.

This clone occurred once. V is TRBV5-1 and J is TRBJ2-3, with a possible D match to TRBD2 (7 bases). Trimming stripped 5 bases from V and 2 bases from J, with 9 bases between. The CDR3 extends over 13 amino acids. Germline CDR1 is SGHRS and CDR2 is YFSETQ. The CDR3 reads CASRRGATDTQYF. In nucleotides, the CDR3 is TGCGCCAGCAGACGGGGGGCCACAGATACGCAGTATTTT.

This clone has only a few counts. CDR3: CASSIMRGDYEQFF. DNA for the CDR3: TGTGCCAGTAGTATAATGCGAGGGGACTATGAGCAGTTCTTC. V is TRBV19 and J is TRBJ2-1, with D maybe TRBD2 (6 bases). CDR1 LNHDA and CDR2 SQIVND come from the germline V gene (reference sequence). V was clipped by 2 bases and J by 8 bases, with 13 bases between them. The CDR3 runs 14 residues.

This rearrangement joins TRBV5-1 to TRBJ2-2, with D maybe TRBD1 (5 bases). CDR1 and CDR2 (germline): SGHRS, YFSETQ. V was trimmed by 4 bases and J by 1 base, leaving 8 bases between them. The CDR3 length is 14 residues. The CDR3 DNA reads TGCGCCAGCAGCCCCGGACAGAACACCGGGGAGCTGTTTTTT. It encodes CASSPGQNTGELFF.

V usage is TRBV5-4 and J usage is TRBJ2-3; D gene unclear. V was clipped by 0 bases and J by 3 bases, with 5 bases between them. Germline CDR1 is SGHNT and CDR2 is YYREEE (reference sequence). This CDR3 region has 13 residues. The CDR3 loop reads CASSLAGTDTQYF. For the CDR3, the DNA is TGTGCCAGCAGCTTGGCTGGGACAGATACGCAGTATTTT.

This chain uses TRBV5-1 with TRBJ1-6, with 10 bases fitting TRBD1. The ends lost 3 bases at V and 8 bases at J; junction bases unmatched: 5. CDR1 and CDR2 (germline): SGHRS, YFSETQ. The CDR3 length is 15 residues. CDR3 sequence: CASSSGTGEYSPLHF. CDR3 DNA sequence: TGCGCCAGCAGCTCGGGGACAGGGGAATATTCACCCCTCCACTTT.

This chain links TRBV11-3 with TRBJ1-4; D is possibly TRBD1 (6 bases). Germline CDR1 and CDR2: SGHNT and YENEEA. With 7 bases removed from V and 8 bases from J, the gap between germline ends came to 8 bases. The CDR3 contains 11 residues. The CDR3 bases are TGTGCCAGCACCCAGGGGGAAAAACTGTTTTTT. Residues: CASTQGEKLFF.

The chain recombines TRBV7-2 with TRBJ2-7, with D hard to call. Per the germline V gene, CDR1 is SGHTA and CDR2 is FQGNSA. The CDR3 totals 12 residues. The V gene lost 6 bases and the J gene lost 2 bases, with 8 bases spanning the gap. CDR3 protein: CASRESTYEQYF. The CDR3 region has the DNA TGTGCCAGCAGGGAGTCTACCTACGAGCAGTACTTC.

This sequence joins TRBV29-1 and TRBJ1-1; D gene ambiguous. Germline V gene data show CDR1 as SQVTM and CDR2 as ANQGSEA. V was clipped by 5 bases and J by 2 bases, with 12 bases between them. The CDR3 is 13 amino acids. Here the CDR3 DNA reads TGCAGCGTTAATAGGGTAGGCAACACTGAAGCTTTCTTT. As protein: CSVNRVGNTEAFF.

The chain carries TRBV27 and TRBJ1-2; D is ambiguous. CDR3 length equals 15 residues. From germline, CDR1 is MNHEY and CDR2 SMNVEV (reference sequence). The V end was cut by 7 bases, the J end by 0 bases, with 15 bases between. CDR3 sequence reads: CASKLGPEANYGYTF. In DNA form, the CDR3 reads TGTGCCAGCAAATTAGGGCCAGAAGCTAACTATGGCTACACCTTC.

J is TRBJ1-1 and V is TRBV10-2; 10 bases match TRBD1. Germline CDR1 WSHSY, CDR2 SAAADI. The CDR3 runs 17 residues. Trimming removed 2 bases from V and 5 bases from J; junction bases left unmatched: 11. CDR3 sequence: CASSETIGQGVLTEAFF. CDR3 coding DNA: TGCGCCAGCAGTGAGACCATCGGACAGGGGGTTCTGACTGAAGCTTTCTTT.

The J gene is TRBJ1-4, the V gene TRBV7-6; 10 bases match TRBD1. V shed 4 bases, J shed 8 bases, and the junction held 7 bases outside the gene matches. Germline V gene sequence: CDR1 SGHVS, CDR2 FNYEAQ. The CDR3 loop spans 15 amino acids. The CDR3 loop is CASSSRTGGGEKLFF. The CDR3 nucleotides are TGTGCCAGCAGCTCTCGGACAGGGGGAGGCGAAAAACTGTTTTTT. Complete variable domain (other parts from reference TRBV7-6 and TRBJ1-4): GAGVSQSPRYKVTKRGQDVALRCDPISGHVSLYWYRQALGQGPEFLTYFNYEAQQDKSGLPNDRFSAERPEGSISTLTIQRTEQRDSAMYRCASSSRTGGGEKLFFGSGTQLSVL.